The source of this TCR beta chain is a study of cytomegalovirus exposure and HLA in healthy donors. PCR involved 60 Vbeta and 13 Jbeta primers. Repertoires were generated with immunoSEQ multiplex PCR, while TCRdb's copy carries only in-frame clones and drops some. The repertoire consists of 100,000 to 150,000 clones, with about 81% occurring once and the leading ten covering 0.95% to 1.4%. Per germline, CDR1 GTSNPN and CDR2 SVGIG (reference sequence). CDR3 length: 15 amino acids. V lost 3 bases and J 11 bases, leaving 25 bases between the germline ends. The rearrangement links TRBV30 to TRBJ2-5, with D possibly matching TRBD1 (6 bases). The sequence came from a woman younger than 45 in good health and CMV-seronegative. Source material: PBMCs. CDR3 residues: CAWSPEEVPAGEQYF. For the CDR3, the DNA is TGTGCCTGGAGCCCGGAGGAGGTCCCCGCAGGGGAGCAGTACTTC.